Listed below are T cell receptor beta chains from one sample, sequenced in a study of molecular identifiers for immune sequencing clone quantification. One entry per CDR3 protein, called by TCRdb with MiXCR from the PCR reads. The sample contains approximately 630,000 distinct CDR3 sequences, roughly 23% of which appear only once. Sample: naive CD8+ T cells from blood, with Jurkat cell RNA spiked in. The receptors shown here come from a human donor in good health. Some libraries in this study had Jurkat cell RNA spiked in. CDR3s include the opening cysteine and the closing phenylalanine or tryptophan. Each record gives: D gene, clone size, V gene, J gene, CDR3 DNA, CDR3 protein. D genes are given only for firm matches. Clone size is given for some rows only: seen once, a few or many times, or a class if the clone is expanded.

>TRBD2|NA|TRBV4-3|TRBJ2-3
TGCGCCAGCAGCCAAGATCGGGTTGCGGGGGCGGGGGGAGATACGCAGTATTTT
CASSQDRVAGAGGDTQYF
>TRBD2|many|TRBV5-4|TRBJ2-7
TGTGCCAGCAGCCCGGGGACTAGCGGGAAATTTGGGGAGCAGTACTTC
CASSPGTSGKFGEQYF
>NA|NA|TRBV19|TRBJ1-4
TGTGCCAGTAGCCCCGGGTTTGCAACTAATGAAAAACTGTTTTTT
CASSPGFATNEKLFF
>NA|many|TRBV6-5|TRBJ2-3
TGTGCCAGCAGTTACTCTACAGGCGCGGATACGCAGTATTTT
CASSYSTGADTQYF
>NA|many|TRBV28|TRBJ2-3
TGTGCCAGCAGTCTAAGGGCGGCTAGCACAGATACGCAGTATTTT
CASSLRAASTDTQYF
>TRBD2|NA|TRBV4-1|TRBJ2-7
TGCGCCAGCAGCCAGAGGACTAGCGGGGCCGCGGGGAGAACCTACGAGCAGTACTTC
CASSQRTSGAAGRTYEQYF
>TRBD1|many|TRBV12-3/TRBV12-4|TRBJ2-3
TGTGCCAGCAGGGGACAGGGCTTTGAAGATACGCAGTATTTT
CASRGQGFEDTQYF
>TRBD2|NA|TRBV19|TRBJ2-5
TGTGCCAGTAGTATTGGCGGGGGGGCACAAGAGACCCAGTACTTC
CASSIGGGAQETQYF
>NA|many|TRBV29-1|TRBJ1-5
TGCAGCGTCCTTTTGGACGGTAGCAATCAGCCCCAGCATTTT
CSVLLDGSNQPQHF
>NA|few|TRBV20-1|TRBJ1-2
TGCAGTGCTACAACATTGATACTAGGTGGCTACACCTTC
CSATTLILGGYTF
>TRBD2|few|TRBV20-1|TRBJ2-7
TGCAGTGCTAGAGGGGTAGCGGGAGGGGCGACCTACGAGCAGTACTTC
CSARGVAGGATYEQYF
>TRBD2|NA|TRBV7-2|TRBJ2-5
TGTGCCAGCAGCACAGGACTAGCGGGGCAAGAGACCCAGTACTTC
CASSTGLAGQETQYF
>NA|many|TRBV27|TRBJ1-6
TGTGCCAGCAGTACGTCCGGGACCCTTCTTTCACCCCTCCACTTT
CASSTSGTLLSPLHF
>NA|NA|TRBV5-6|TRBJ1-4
TGTGCCGGCAGCTTGCTCCTGGATCCTGAAAAACTGTTTTTT
CAGSLLLDPEKLFF
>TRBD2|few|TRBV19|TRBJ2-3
TGTGCCATCTCGAGCGGGAGGTCCGCACAGTATTTT
CAISSGRSAQYF
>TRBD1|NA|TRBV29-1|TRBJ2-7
TGCAGCGTGCTGGACAGGGGAAACTACGAGCAGTACTTC
CSVLDRGNYEQYF
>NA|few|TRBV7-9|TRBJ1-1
TGTGCCAGCACGGAGGACTATGACATGAACACTGAAGCTTTCTTT
CASTEDYDMNTEAFF